This T cell receptor (beta chain) was retrieved from a study of sequential checkpoint blockade in melanoma. Study details: TCRβ was sequenced from DNA of some 89 pretreatment tumors. Whole-study findings and limits: Mutational load did not correlate with tumor T-cell fraction or clonality. About 30 times likelier clinical benefit followed increased tumor T-cell fraction and clonality.

Generated by immunoSEQ multiplex PCR, the TCRdb table keeps only in-frame clones and is missing some. The data show roughly 5,000 clones, with under 20% seen just once and roughly 9% held by the top ten. This clone was seen a handful of times. Its target is unknown. The treatment is: randomized to nivolumab then ipilimumab (arm A) or the reverse (arm B). The germline V and J ends were trimmed by 4 bases and 4 bases, with 11 bases remaining between them. CDR1 and CDR2 (germline): SGDLS, YYNGEE. The CDR3 runs to 14 residues. The chain employs TRBV9 and TRBJ2-2; D is unclear. The input for sequencing was tumor tissue (inferred from file names), taken from a patient given nivolumab and ipilimumab in sequence. This TCR was sampled from a human donor with melanoma. The CDR3 sequence: CASSQATGTGELFF. CDR3 DNA sequence: TGTGCCAGCAGCCAGGCGACGGGCACCGGGGAGCTGTTTTTT.